A selection of T cell receptor beta chains follows, all from one sample in a study of control samples from healthy donors and cancer patients. Some clones are missing from TCRdb's copy, which holds only in-frame ones; the method was immunoSEQ multiplex PCR. The sample holds 35,000 to 45,000 clones; roughly 83% are singletons and the top ten take approximately 50%. Sequencing was done on a sample of blood. These receptors came from a man aged 55 to 70 in good health. The CDR3 runs from the conserved cysteine through the conserved F or W. The order of the fields is V gene, clone size, J gene, D gene, CDR3 protein, CDR3 DNA. D genes are given only for firm matches. The size of a clone is reported for some rows only, either as once, few or many, or as a class for expanded clones.

v_call: TRBV19; clone_size: NA; j_call: TRBJ2-5; d_call: NA; cdr3_aa: CASSSLAQETQYF; cdr3_nt: TGTGCCAGTAGCTCTCTGGCCCAAGAGACCCAGTACTTC
v_call: TRBV5-1; clone_size: NA; j_call: TRBJ2-7; d_call: TRBD1; cdr3_aa: CASSLRDSSYEQYF; cdr3_nt: TGCGCCAGCAGCTTACGGGACAGTTCATACGAGCAGTACTTC
v_call: TRBV5-1; clone_size: NA; j_call: TRBJ1-2; d_call: NA; cdr3_aa: CASSLEASNYGYTF; cdr3_nt: TGCGCCAGCAGCTTGGAGGCTTCTAACTATGGCTACACCTTC
v_call: TRBV20-1; clone_size: NA; j_call: TRBJ2-7; d_call: NA; cdr3_aa: CSASSVRGAAYEQYF; cdr3_nt: TGCAGTGCTAGTTCTGTTCGGGGGGCCGCCTACGAGCAGTACTTC
v_call: TRBV7-9; clone_size: few; j_call: TRBJ1-6; d_call: NA; cdr3_aa: CASSPWVGGPDHLHF; cdr3_nt: TGTGCCAGCAGCCCGTGGGTCGGAGGGCCGGACCACCTCCACTTT
v_call: TRBV3-1/TRBV3-2; clone_size: NA; j_call: TRBJ1-2; d_call: NA; cdr3_aa: CASSPDRVRNYGYTF; cdr3_nt: TGTGCCAGCAGCCCTGATAGGGTAAGAAACTATGGCTACACCTTC
v_call: TRBV6-2/TRBV6-3; clone_size: NA; j_call: TRBJ1-2; d_call: NA; cdr3_aa: CASSAKRHGYTF; cdr3_nt: TGTGCCAGCAGTGCGAAGCGGCATGGCTACACCTTC
v_call: TRBV18; clone_size: NA; j_call: TRBJ1-6; d_call: NA; cdr3_aa: CASSSKDNSPLHF; cdr3_nt: TGTGCCAGCTCATCAAAAGATAATTCACCCCTCCACTTT
v_call: TRBV6-5; clone_size: once; j_call: TRBJ2-7; d_call: NA; cdr3_aa: CASSRQGGLYEQYF; cdr3_nt: TGTGCCAGCAGTCGACAGGGAGGCCTCTACGAGCAGTACTTC
v_call: TRBV5-6; clone_size: NA; j_call: TRBJ1-2; d_call: NA; cdr3_aa: CASSLDLPGGYGYTF; cdr3_nt: TGTGCCAGCAGCTTGGACCTACCCGGAGGCTATGGCTACACCTTC
v_call: TRBV7-6; clone_size: NA; j_call: TRBJ2-5; d_call: NA; cdr3_aa: CASSYPGRSQETQYF; cdr3_nt: TGTGCCAGCAGCTATCCGGGACGGTCACAAGAGACCCAGTACTTC
v_call: TRBV5-4; clone_size: NA; j_call: TRBJ1-1; d_call: NA; cdr3_aa: CASSLGGEGTEAFF; cdr3_nt: TGTGCCAGCAGCTTAGGGGGGGAAGGTACTGAAGCTTTCTTT
v_call: TRBV5-1; clone_size: NA; j_call: TRBJ2-2; d_call: TRBD1; cdr3_aa: CASRETGGSTGELFF; cdr3_nt: TGCGCCAGCAGGGAGACAGGGGGGTCCACCGGGGAGCTGTTTTTT
v_call: TRBV11-2; clone_size: few; j_call: TRBJ2-6; d_call: TRBD1; cdr3_aa: CASSLQGGSGANVLTF; cdr3_nt: TGTGCCAGCAGCCTACAGGGGGGCTCTGGGGCCAACGTCCTGACTTTC
v_call: TRBV9; clone_size: NA; j_call: TRBJ1-3; d_call: NA; cdr3_aa: CASSVGGNSGNTIYF; cdr3_nt: TGTGCCAGCAGCGTAGGCGGGAACTCTGGAAACACCATATATTTT
v_call: TRBV6-2/TRBV6-3; clone_size: NA; j_call: TRBJ2-2; d_call: TRBD1; cdr3_aa: CASSLQRQGARTGELFF; cdr3_nt: TGTGCCAGCAGTTTACAGCGACAGGGGGCGCGCACCGGGGAGCTGTTTTTT
v_call: TRBV19; clone_size: few; j_call: TRBJ2-2; d_call: NA; cdr3_aa: CATSRGSNTGELFF; cdr3_nt: TGTGCTACCAGCCGCGGTTCGAACACCGGGGAGCTGTTTTTT
v_call: TRBV30; clone_size: few; j_call: TRBJ1-5; d_call: NA; cdr3_aa: CAWRHGERGQNQPQHF; cdr3_nt: TGTGCCTGGAGACACGGAGAGCGGGGACAAAATCAGCCCCAGCATTTT
v_call: TRBV11-2; clone_size: few; j_call: TRBJ1-2; d_call: TRBD1; cdr3_aa: CASRQPGQDGGYTF; cdr3_nt: TGTGCCAGCAGACAACCCGGACAGGACGGAGGCTACACCTTC
v_call: TRBV4-1; clone_size: NA; j_call: TRBJ2-5; d_call: NA; cdr3_aa: CASSQGASPQYF; cdr3_nt: TGCGCCAGCAGCCAAGGAGCGAGCCCCCAGTACTTC
v_call: TRBV28; clone_size: NA; j_call: TRBJ1-4; d_call: NA; cdr3_aa: CASSRIGGKLFF; cdr3_nt: TGTGCCAGCAGCCGGATTGGGGGAAAACTGTTTTTT
v_call: TRBV5-5; clone_size: once; j_call: TRBJ1-5; d_call: TRBD1; cdr3_aa: CASSLDGRAGGGQPQHF; cdr3_nt: TGTGCCAGCAGCTTGGACGGTCGGGCAGGGGGCGGTCAGCCCCAGCATTTT
v_call: TRBV11-3; clone_size: NA; j_call: TRBJ2-6; d_call: NA; cdr3_aa: CASSLGQSSGANVLTF; cdr3_nt: TGTGCCAGCAGCTTAGGACAGAGCTCTGGGGCCAACGTCCTGACTTTC
v_call: TRBV30; clone_size: NA; j_call: TRBJ2-7; d_call: NA; cdr3_aa: CAWSAPIPVYEQYF; cdr3_nt: TGTGCCTGGAGTGCTCCTATCCCTGTCTACGAGCAGTACTTC
v_call: TRBV5-4; clone_size: NA; j_call: TRBJ2-3; d_call: TRBD2; cdr3_aa: CASSLVSGGARPQYF; cdr3_nt: TGTGCCAGCAGCTTGGTTAGCGGGGGGGCCAGGCCGCAGTATTTT
v_call: TRBV5-8; clone_size: NA; j_call: TRBJ2-6; d_call: NA; cdr3_aa: CASSLRGSGANVLTF; cdr3_nt: TGTGCCAGCAGCTTGAGGGGCTCTGGGGCCAACGTCCTGACTTTC